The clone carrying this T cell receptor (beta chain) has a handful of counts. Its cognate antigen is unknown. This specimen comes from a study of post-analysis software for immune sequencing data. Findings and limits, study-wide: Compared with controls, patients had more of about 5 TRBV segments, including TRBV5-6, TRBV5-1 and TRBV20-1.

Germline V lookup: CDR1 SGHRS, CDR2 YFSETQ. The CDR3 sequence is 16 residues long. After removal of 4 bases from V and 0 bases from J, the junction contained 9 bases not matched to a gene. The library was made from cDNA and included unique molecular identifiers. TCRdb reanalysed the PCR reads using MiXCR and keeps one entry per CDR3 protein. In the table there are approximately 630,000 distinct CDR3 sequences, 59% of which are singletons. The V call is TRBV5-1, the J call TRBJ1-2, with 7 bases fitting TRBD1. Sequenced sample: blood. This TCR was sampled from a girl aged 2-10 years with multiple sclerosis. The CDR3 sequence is CASSTPGQAPNYGYTF. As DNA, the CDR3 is TGCGCCAGCAGCACCCCCGGACAGGCCCCTAACTATGGCTACACCTTC.